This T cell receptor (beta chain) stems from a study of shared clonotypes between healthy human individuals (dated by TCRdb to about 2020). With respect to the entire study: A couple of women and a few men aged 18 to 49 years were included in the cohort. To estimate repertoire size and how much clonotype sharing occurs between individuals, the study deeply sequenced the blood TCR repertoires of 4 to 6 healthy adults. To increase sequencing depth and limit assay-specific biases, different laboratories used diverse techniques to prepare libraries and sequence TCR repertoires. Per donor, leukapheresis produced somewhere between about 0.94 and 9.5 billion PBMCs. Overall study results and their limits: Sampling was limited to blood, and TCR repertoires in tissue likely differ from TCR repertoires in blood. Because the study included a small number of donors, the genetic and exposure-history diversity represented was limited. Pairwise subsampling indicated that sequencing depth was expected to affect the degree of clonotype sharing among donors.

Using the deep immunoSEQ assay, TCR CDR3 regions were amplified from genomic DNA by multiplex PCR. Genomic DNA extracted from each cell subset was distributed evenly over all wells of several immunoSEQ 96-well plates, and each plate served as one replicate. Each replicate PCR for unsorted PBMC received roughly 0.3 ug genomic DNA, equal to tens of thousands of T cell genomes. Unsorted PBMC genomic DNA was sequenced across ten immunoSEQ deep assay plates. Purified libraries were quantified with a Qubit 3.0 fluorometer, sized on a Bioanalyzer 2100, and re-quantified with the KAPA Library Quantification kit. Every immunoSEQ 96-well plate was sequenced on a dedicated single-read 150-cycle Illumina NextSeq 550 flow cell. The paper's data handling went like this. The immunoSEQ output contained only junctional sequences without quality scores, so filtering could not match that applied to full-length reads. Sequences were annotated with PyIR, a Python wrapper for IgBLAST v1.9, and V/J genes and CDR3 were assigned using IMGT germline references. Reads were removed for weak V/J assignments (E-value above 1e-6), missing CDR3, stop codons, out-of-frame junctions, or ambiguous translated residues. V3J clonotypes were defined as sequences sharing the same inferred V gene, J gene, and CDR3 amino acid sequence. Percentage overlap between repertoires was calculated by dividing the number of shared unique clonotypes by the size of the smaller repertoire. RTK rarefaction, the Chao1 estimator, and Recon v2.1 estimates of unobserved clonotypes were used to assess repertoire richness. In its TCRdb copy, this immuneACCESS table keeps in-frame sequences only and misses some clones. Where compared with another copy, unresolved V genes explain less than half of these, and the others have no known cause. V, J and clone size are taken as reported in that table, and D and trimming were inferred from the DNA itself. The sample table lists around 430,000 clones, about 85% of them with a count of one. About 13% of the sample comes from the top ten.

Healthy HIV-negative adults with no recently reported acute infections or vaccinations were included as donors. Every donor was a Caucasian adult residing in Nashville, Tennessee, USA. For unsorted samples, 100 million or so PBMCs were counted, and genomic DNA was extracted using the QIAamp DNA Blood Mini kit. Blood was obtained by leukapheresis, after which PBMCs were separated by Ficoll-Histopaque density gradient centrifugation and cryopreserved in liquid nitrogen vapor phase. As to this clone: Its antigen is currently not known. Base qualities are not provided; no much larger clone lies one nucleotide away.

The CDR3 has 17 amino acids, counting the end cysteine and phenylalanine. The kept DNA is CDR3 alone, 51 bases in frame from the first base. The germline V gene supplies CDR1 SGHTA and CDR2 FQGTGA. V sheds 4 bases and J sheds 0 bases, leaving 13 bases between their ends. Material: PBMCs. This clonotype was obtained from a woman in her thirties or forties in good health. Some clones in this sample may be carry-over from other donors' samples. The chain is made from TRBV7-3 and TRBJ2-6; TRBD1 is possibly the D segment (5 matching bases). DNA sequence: TGTGCCAGCAGCTCTCCCCGACAGAGCTCTGGGGCCAACGTCCTGACTTTC. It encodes CASSSPRQSSGANVLTF. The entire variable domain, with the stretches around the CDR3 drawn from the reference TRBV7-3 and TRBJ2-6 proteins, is GAGVSQTPSNKVTEKGKYVELRCDPISGHTALYWYRQSLGQGPEFLIYFQGTGAADDSGLPNDRFFAVRPEGSVSTLKIQRTERGDSAVYLCASSSPRQSSGANVLTFGAGSRLTVL.